The next 10 T cell receptor beta chains were all read from a single sample in a study of T-cell reconstitution after alpha-beta-depleted transplantation in children. As it was prepared, the TCRbeta library received unique molecular identifiers. Each CDR3 protein is one row after TCRdb ran MiXCR on the PCR reads. There are approximately 85,000 distinct CDR3 sequences in the sample; around 16% occur only once, and 15% to 20% lies in the top ten. The sequenced sample was PBMCs, mostly from graft donor cells, obtained 180 days after TCRalphabeta/CD19-depleted stem cell transplant. These receptor sequences come from a male patient between 2 and 15 years old who had a stem cell transplant for acute lymphoblastic leukemia, so the T cells may come from the graft donor.

This clonotype was found many times. The chain recombines TRBV7-2 with TRBJ1-2, with TRBD1 matching 8 bases. The J segment lost 1 base and the V segment lost 1 base, leaving 8 bases of the junction unmatched. The CDR3 has 17 residues. Germline values: CDR1 SGHTA, CDR2 FQGNSA. This CDR3 reads CASSLVAGGLDNYGYTF. The CDR3, as DNA: TGTGCCAGCAGCTTAGTGGCAGGGGGCCTTGATAACTATGGCTACACCTTC.

This clonotype was detected only a few times. The chain uses TRBV30 and TRBJ1-2; possibly TRBD1 for D (5 bases). Germline V gene sequence: CDR1 GTSNPN, CDR2 SVGIG (reference sequence). The CDR3 has 17 residues. Between the trimmed V and J ends, which lost 3 bases and 6 bases, there was a span of 26 bases. The CDR3 DNA reads as TGTGCCTGGAGCGACCCTCATGCTGGACCCTGGGGCCATGGCTACACCTTC. As protein: CAWSDPHAGPWGHGYTF.

The chain uses TRBV5-1 and TRBJ2-1; D is possibly TRBD2 (7 bases). There are 17 residues in the CDR3. Germline lookup yields CDR1 SGHRS and CDR2 YFSETQ. Between the trimmed V and J ends, which lost 2 bases and 0 bases, there was a span of 15 bases. The CDR3 protein is CASSFHARGLSYNEQFF. CDR3 coding DNA: TGCGCCAGCAGCTTTCATGCGCGGGGGCTCTCCTACAATGAGCAGTTCTTC.

This clonotype has only a few counts. The J gene is TRBJ2-5, the V gene TRBV7-9; 7 positions match TRBD1. This CDR3 contains 14 residues. Germline values: CDR1 SEHNR, CDR2 FQNEAQ (reference sequence). J was trimmed by 1 base and V by 5 bases; bases with no gene match: 4. CDR3 in DNA: TGTGCCAGCAGCCACAGGGGAACCCAAGAGACCCAGTACTTC. Translated: CASSHRGTQETQYF.

Note on this clonotype: One base away lies a much larger clone, so this may be a sequencing read error. The CDR3 loop reads CASIVAVSGTDTQYF. The DNA for the CDR3 is TGTGCCAGCATCGTAGCGGTTAGCGGCACAGATACGCAGTATTTT. The V and J genes are TRBV9 and TRBJ2-3, with TRBD2 as a possible D gene (6 bases). Germline CDR1 reads SGDLS; CDR2 reads YYNGEE. The CDR3 consists of 15 residues.

This clonotype was found many times. Here the CDR3 DNA reads TGTGCCAGCAGTTACCTCGACTCCTGGTACCAAGAGACCCAGTACTTC. Protein sequence: CASSYLDSWYQETQYF. The J gene is TRBJ2-5, the V gene TRBV6-5; D ambiguous. V lost 2 bases and J lost 0, with 13 bases in between. The CDR3 totals 16 residues. Germline CDR1 reads MNHEY; CDR2 reads SVGAGI.

The rearrangement links TRBV7-8 to TRBJ2-1, with D possibly being TRBD1 (6 bases). This CDR3 has 16 residues. CDR1 and CDR2 from the germline V gene are SGHVS and FQNEAQ. The V gene lost 11 bases and the J gene lost 0 bases, with 20 bases spanning the gap. This CDR3 reads CAAYDQWGHSYNEQFF. CDR3 in DNA: TGTGCCGCATACGATCAGTGGGGGCACTCCTACAATGAGCAGTTCTTC.

V is TRBV12-3 or TRBV12-4 and J is TRBJ1-1; 8 nucleotides align to TRBD1. V trimming: 5 bases; J trimming: 7 bases; junction bases outside the gene matches: 15. CDR3 size: 16 residues. As DNA, the CDR3 is TGTGCCAGCAGTCCGAGGTTGGACAGAGGACAGGGTGAAGCTTTCTTT. Translated: CASSPRLDRGQGEAFF.

This clonotype turned up a few times. CDR3 nucleotide sequence: TGCGCCAGCAGCTTGGAAGACATGTTGGGATCACCCCTCCACTTT. As protein: CASSLEDMLGSPLHF. The V and J genes are TRBV5-1 and TRBJ1-6; D gene unclear. The CDR3 contains 15 residues. The germline V and J ends were trimmed by 0 bases and 10 bases, with 14 bases remaining between them. Germline V lookup: CDR1 SGHRS, CDR2 YFSETQ.

The V call is TRBV7-8, the J call TRBJ2-7; 8 bases line up with TRBD1. V shed 3 bases and J 2 bases; nucleotides not matched to a gene: 0. Germline CDR1 is SGHVS and CDR2 is FQNEAQ. The CDR3 consists of 13 residues. In DNA, the CDR3 is TGTGCCAGCAGCTTGGACAGGGCCTACGAGCAGTACTTC. Translating gives CASSLDRAYEQYF.